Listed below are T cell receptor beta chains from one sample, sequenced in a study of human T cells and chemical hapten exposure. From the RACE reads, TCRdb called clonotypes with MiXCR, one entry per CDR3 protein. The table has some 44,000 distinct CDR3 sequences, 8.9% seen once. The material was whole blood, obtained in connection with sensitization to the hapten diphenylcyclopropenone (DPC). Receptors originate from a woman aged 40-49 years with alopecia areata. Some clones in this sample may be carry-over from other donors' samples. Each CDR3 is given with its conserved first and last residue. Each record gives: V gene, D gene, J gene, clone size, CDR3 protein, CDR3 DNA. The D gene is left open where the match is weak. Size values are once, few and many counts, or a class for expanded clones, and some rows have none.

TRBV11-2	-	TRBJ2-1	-	CASSPTFSSYNEQFF	TGTGCCAGCAGCCCGACTTTTAGCTCCTACAATGAGCAGTTCTTC
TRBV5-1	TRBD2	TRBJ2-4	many	CASREDGFKNIQYF	TGCGCCAGCCGGGAGGATGGGTTCAAAAACATTCAGTACTTC
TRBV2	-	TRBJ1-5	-	CASRRSHSNQPQHF	TGTGCCAGCAGGCGGAGCCATAGCAATCAGCCCCAGCATTTT
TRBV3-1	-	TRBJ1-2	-	CASSQKSGAHYGYTF	TGTGCCAGCAGCCAAAAATCGGGGGCCCACTATGGCTACACCTTC
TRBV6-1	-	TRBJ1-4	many	CASRNKGDGGHEKLFF	TGTGCCAGCAGGAATAAGGGGGACGGAGGTCATGAAAAACTGTTTTTT
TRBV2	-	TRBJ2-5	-	CASSGRAGRETQYF	TGTGCCAGCAGTGGTCGGGCAGGGCGAGAGACCCAGTACTTC
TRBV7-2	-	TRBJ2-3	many	CATARASSYTQYF	TGTGCCACCGCGCGGGCTTCTAGCTATACGCAGTATTTT
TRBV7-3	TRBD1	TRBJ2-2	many	CASRVGTGLGGELFF	TGTGCCAGCAGGGTCGGGACAGGGCTCGGCGGGGAGCTGTTTTTT
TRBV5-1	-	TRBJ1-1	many	CASSLEGGGNTEAFF	TGCGCCAGCAGCTTGGAAGGGGGAGGGAACACTGAAGCTTTCTTT
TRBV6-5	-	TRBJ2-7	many	CASSYSASAYEQYF	TGTGCCAGCAGTTACTCGGCTAGCGCCTACGAGCAGTACTTC
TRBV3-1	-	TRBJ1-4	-	CASSQTVIGEKLFF	TGTGCCAGCAGCCAGACGGTCATCGGGGAAAAACTGTTTTTT
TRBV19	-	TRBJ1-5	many	CASSPFNQPQHF	TGTGCCAGTAGTCCGTTCAATCAGCCCCAGCATTTT
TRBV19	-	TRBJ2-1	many	CASSIGQGRNEQFF	TGTGCCAGTAGTATAGGGCAGGGCCGCAATGAGCAGTTCTTC
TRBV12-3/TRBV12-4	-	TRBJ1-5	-	CASSLTGSRNQPQHF	TGTGCCAGCAGTCTGACAGGTTCTCGCAATCAGCCCCAGCATTTT
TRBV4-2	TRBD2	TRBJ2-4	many	CASSQDGSSGALGAKNIQYF	TGTGCCAGCAGCCAAGACGGTAGTAGCGGGGCCCTTGGAGCCAAAAACATTCAGTACTTC
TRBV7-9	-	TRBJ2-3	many	CASSPSAAPSTDTQYF	TGTGCCAGCAGCCCCAGCGCTGCGCCCAGCACAGATACGCAGTATTTT
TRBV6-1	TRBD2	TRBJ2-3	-	CASSSGGAETDTQYF	TGTGCCAGCAGCAGCGGGGGGGCCGAGACAGATACGCAGTATTTT